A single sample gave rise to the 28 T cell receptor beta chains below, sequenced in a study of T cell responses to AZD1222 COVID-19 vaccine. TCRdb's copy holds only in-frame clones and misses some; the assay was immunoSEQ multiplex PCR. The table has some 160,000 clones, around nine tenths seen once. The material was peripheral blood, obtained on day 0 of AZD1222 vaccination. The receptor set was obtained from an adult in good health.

The CDR3 DNA follows: TGTGCCAGCAGTTCCGGTGCGGGGGCGGGTTCGAACACTGAAGCTTTCTTT. This gives the protein CASSSGAGAGSNTEAFF. The chain joins TRBV28 to TRBJ1-1; perhaps TRBD1 as D (6 bases). Trimming pared 4 bases from V and 1 base from J, leaving 19 bases between. The CDR3 is made up of 17 amino acids. Per the germline V gene, CDR1 is MDHEN and CDR2 is SYDVKM.

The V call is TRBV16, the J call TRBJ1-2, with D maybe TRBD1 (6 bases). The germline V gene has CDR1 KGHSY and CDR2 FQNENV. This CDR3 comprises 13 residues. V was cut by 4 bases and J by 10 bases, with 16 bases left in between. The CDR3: CASSLNDRTYYTF. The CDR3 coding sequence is TGTGCCAGCAGCCTAAATGACAGGACCTACTACACCTTC.

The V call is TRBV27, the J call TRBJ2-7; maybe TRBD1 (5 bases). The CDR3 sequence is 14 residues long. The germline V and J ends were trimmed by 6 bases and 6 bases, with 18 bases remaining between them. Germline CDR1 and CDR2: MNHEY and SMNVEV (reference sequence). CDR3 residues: CASSLQVTSGEQYF. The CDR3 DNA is TGTGCCAGCAGCCTACAGGTTACATCGGGCGAGCAGTACTTC.

The CDR3 nucleotides read TGTGCCAGCAGTTTTATTGGTACCTCTAACTATGGCTACACCTTC. Translation gives CASSFIGTSNYGYTF. This sequence joins TRBV28 and TRBJ1-2; D call uncertain. Trimming removed 3 bases at V and 0 bases at J, with 11 bases between. The germline V gene encodes CDR1 MDHEN and CDR2 SYDVKM. The CDR3 loop spans 15 amino acids.

CDR3 sequence reads: CASSQGLLSTDTQYF. CDR3 in DNA: TGTGCCAGCAGCCAAGGACTACTTAGCACAGATACGCAGTATTTT. The rearrangement uses TRBV7-3 and TRBJ2-3, with TRBD2 as a possible D gene (6 bases). This CDR3 is 15 amino acids long. CDR1 and CDR2 from the germline V gene are SGHTA and FQGTGA. Trimming took 5 bases from V and 0 from J, leaving 12 bases between them.

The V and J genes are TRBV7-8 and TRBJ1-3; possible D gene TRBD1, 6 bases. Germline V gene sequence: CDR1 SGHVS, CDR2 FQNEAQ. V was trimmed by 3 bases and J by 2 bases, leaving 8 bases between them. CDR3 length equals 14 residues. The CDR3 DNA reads TGTGCCAGCAGCTTGGGGGGCACTGGAAACACCATATATTTT. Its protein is CASSLGGTGNTIYF.

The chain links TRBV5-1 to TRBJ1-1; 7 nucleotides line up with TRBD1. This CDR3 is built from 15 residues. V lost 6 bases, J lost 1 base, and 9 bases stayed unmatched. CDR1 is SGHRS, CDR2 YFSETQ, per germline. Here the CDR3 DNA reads TGCGCCAGCAAAGGGGGGGACAGAGAGAACACTGAAGCTTTCTTT. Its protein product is CASKGGDRENTEAFF.

The CDR3 DNA reads TGTGCCAGCAGTCGTATCTCTGGAAACACCATATATTTT. Encoded protein: CASSRISGNTIYF. This chain uses TRBV6-5 with TRBJ1-3; D uncertain. This CDR3 is built from 13 residues. The germline V and J ends were trimmed by 5 bases and 0 bases, with 5 bases remaining between them. From germline, CDR1 is MNHEY and CDR2 SVGAGI.

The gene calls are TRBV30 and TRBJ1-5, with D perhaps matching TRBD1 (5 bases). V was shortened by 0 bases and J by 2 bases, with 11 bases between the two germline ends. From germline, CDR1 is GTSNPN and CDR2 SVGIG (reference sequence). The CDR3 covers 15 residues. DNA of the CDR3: TGTGCCTGGAGTGTAACCGGGGGAGGCAATCAGCCCCAGCATTTT. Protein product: CAWSVTGGGNQPQHF. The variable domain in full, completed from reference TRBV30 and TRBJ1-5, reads SQTIHQWPATLVQPVGSPLSLECTVEGTSNPNLYWYRQAAGRGLQLLFYSVGIGQISSEVPQNLSASRPQDRQFILSSKKLLLSDSGFYLCAWSVTGGGNQPQHFGDGTRLSIL.

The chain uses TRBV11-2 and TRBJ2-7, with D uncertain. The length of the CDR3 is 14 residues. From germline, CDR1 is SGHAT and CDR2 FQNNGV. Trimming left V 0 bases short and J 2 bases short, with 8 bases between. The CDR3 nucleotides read TGTGCCAGCAGCTTAGAACGGGCCCCCTACGAGCAGTACTTC. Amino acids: CASSLERAPYEQYF.

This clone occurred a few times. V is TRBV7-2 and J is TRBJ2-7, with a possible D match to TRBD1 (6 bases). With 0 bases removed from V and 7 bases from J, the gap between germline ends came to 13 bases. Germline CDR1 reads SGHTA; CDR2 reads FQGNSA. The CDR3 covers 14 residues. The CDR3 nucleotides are TGTGCCAGCAGCTTAGCGCGACAGGCTGAAGAGCAGTACTTC. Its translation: CASSLARQAEEQYF.

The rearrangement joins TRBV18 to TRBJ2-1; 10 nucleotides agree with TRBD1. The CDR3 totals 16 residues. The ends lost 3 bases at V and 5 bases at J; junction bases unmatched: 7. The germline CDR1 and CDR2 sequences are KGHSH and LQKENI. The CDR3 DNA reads TGTGCCAGCTCACCTCGGGGGACAGGGGATAACAATGAGCAGTTCTTC. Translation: CASSPRGTGDNNEQFF.

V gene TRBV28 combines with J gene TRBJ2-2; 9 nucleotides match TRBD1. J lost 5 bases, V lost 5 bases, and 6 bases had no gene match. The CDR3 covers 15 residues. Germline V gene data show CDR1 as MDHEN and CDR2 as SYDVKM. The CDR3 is CASSPSGTGTGELFF. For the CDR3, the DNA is TGTGCCAGCAGTCCATCCGGGACAGGGACCGGGGAGCTGTTTTTT.

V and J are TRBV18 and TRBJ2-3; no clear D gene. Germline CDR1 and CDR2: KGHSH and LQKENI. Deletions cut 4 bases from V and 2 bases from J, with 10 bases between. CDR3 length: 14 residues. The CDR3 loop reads CASSRVGNTDTQYF. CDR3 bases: TGTGCCAGCTCACGTGTGGGGAACACAGATACGCAGTATTTT.

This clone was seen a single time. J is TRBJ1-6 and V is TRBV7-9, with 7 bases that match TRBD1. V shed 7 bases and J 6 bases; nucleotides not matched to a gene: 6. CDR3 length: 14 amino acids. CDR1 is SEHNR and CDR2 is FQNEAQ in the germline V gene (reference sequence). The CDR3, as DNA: TGTGCCAGCACCGTGACAGGGAGTAATTCACCCCTCCACTTT. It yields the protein CASTVTGSNSPLHF.

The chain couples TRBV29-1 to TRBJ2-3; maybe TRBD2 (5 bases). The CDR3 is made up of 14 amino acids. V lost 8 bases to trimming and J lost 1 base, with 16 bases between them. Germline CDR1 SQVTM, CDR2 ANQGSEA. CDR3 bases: TGCAGCTCTTCGGGGAAGAGTGGCACAGATACGCAGTATTTT. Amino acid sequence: CSSSGKSGTDTQYF.

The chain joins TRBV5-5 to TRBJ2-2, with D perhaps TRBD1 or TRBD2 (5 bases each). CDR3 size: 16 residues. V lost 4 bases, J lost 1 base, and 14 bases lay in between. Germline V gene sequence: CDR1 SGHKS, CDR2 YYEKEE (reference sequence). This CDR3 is CASSETGTVNTGELFF. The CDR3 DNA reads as TGTGCCAGCAGCGAGACCGGGACGGTGAACACCGGGGAGCTGTTTTTT.

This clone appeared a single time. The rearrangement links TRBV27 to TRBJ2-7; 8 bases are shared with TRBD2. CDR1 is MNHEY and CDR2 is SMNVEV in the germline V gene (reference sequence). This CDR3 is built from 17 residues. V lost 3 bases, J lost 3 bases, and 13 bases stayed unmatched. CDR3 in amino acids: CASSFRARAGEFYEQYF. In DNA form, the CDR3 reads TGTGCCAGCAGTTTCCGCGCCAGAGCGGGAGAGTTCTACGAGCAGTACTTC.

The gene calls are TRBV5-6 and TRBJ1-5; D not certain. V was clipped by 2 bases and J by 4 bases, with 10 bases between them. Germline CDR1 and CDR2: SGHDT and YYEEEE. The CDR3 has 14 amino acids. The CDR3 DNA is TGTGCCAGCAGCTTCGGAGGGCATAATCAGCCCCAGCATTTT. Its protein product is CASSFGGHNQPQHF.

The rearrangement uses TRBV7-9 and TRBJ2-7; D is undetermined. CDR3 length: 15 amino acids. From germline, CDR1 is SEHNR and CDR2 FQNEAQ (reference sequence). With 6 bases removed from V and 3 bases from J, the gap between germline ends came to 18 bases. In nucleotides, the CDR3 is TGTGCCAGCAGTTTAACCCCTTTTGTATTCTACGAGCAGTACTTC. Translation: CASSLTPFVFYEQYF.

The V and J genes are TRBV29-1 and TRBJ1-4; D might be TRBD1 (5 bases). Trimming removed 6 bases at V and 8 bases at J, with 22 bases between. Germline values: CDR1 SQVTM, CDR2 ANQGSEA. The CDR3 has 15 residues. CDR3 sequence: CSVQSGGARLEKLFF. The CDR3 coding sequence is TGCAGCGTGCAATCTGGCGGGGCGCGGTTGGAAAAACTGTTTTTT.

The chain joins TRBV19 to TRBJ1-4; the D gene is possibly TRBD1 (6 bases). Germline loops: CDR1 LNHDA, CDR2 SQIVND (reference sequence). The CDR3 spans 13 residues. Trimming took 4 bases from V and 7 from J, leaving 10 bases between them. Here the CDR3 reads CASSTGVAEKLFF. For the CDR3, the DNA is TGTGCCAGTAGTACAGGGGTAGCTGAAAAACTGTTTTTT.

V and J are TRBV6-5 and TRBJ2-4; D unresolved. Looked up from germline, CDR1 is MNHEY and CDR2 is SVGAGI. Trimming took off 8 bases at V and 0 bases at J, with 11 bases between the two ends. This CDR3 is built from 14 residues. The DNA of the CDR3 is TGTGCCAGCCATAGAACATTAGCCAAAAACATTCAGTACTTC. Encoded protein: CASHRTLAKNIQYF.

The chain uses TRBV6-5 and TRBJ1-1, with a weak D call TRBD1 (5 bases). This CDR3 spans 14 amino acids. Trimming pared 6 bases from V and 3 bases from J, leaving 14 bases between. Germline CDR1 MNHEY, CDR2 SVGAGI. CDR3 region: CASSRQLIHTEAFF. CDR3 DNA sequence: TGTGCCAGCAGCCGACAGTTGATACACACTGAAGCTTTCTTT.

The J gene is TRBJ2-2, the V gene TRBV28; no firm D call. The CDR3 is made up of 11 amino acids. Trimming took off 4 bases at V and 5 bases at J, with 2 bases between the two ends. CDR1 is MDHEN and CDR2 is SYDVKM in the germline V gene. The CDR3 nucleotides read TGTGCCAGCAGTTCGACCGGGGAGCTGTTTTTT. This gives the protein CASSSTGELFF.

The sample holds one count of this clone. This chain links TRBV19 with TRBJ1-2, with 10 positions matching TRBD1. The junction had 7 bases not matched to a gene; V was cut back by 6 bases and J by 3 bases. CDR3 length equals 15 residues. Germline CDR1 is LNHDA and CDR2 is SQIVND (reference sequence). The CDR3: CASSTPGQGDYGYTF. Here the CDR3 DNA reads TGTGCCAGTAGCACCCCCGGACAGGGGGACTATGGCTACACCTTC.

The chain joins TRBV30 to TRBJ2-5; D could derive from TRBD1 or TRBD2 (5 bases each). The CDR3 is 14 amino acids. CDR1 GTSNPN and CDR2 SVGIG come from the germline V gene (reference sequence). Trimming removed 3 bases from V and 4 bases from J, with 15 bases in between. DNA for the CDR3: TGTGCCTGGAGGGCCGGGACGGGTGGAGAGACCCAGTACTTC. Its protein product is CAWRAGTGGETQYF.

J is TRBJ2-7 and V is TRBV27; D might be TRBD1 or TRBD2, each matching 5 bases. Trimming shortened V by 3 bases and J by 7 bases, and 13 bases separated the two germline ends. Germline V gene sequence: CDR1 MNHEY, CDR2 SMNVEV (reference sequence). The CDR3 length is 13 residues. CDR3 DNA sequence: TGTGCCAGCAGTTTTCCGGGGACGGGGGAGCAGTACTTC. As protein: CASSFPGTGEQYF.